This T cell receptor (beta chain) appears in the sequencing data of a study of blood T cells in healthy people across ages. This clonotype was seen only a few times. For the second PCR, which ran for about 6 to 11 cycles, a sample-barcoded 5' primer and a J-beta primer mix were used. TCRdb re-derived calls from the 5' RACE reads in MiXCR, one entry per CDR3 protein. In the table there are about 1.4 million distinct CDR3 sequences, roughly 60% of which are singletons. Germline loops: CDR1 MNHEY, CDR2 SMNVEV (reference sequence). This CDR3 has 13 amino acids. V shed 10 bases and J shed 0 bases, with 13 bases lying between them.

The sequenced sample consisted of blood. This sequence originates from a man aged 18 to 29 in good health. V is TRBV27 and J is TRBJ2-7, with D possibly matching TRBD1 (6 bases). The CDR3: CATVDRSSYEQYF. In DNA, the CDR3 is TGTGCCACCGTCGACAGGTCCTCCTACGAGCAGTACTTC.